Each of the 27 T cell receptor beta chains below was sequenced from the same sample in a study of shared clonotypes between healthy human individuals. Generated by immunoSEQ multiplex PCR, the TCRdb table keeps only in-frame clones and is missing some. The table has over a million clones, around four fifths seen once. Sequencing input: memory CD4+ T cells sorted from blood. Subset specified: CD45RA-negative fraction. These receptors all come from a man between 18 and 29 years old in good health.

The chain has TRBV4-3 and TRBJ2-3; 11 bases align to TRBD2. Losses at the gene ends were 5 bases for V and 4 bases for J; bases not matched to a gene: 8. This CDR3 region has 16 residues. From germline, CDR1 is LGHNA and CDR2 YSLEER. The chain's CDR3 is CASSKLLAGAADTQYF. CDR3 bases: TGCGCCAGCAGCAAGTTACTAGCGGGAGCCGCAGATACGCAGTATTTT.

The V call is TRBV4-2, the J call TRBJ2-1; D tentatively fits TRBD1 or TRBD2 (5 bases each). Germline V gene sequence: CDR1 LGHNA, CDR2 YNFKEQ. V lost 0 bases and J 3 bases, leaving 12 bases between the germline ends. The CDR3 runs 16 residues. The CDR3 nucleotides read TGTGCCAGCAGCCAAGAATTGGGACCCTTCTACAATGAGCAGTTCTTC. Translated: CASSQELGPFYNEQFF.

The chain recombines TRBV5-6 with TRBJ1-3; possibly TRBD1 for D (5 bases). Deletions cut 4 bases from V and 0 bases from J, with 14 bases between. The CDR3 has 16 residues. Germline values: CDR1 SGHDT, CDR2 YYEEEE. As DNA, the CDR3 is TGTGCCAGCAGCGCCGACAGTGGAGGCTCTGGAAACACCATATATTTT. Translation: CASSADSGGSGNTIYF.

This clone was detected only a few times. V gene TRBV7-2 combines with J gene TRBJ2-1; D possibly corresponds to TRBD2 (6 bases). Per germline, CDR1 SGHTA and CDR2 FQGNSA. The CDR3 has 13 residues. The V end was cut by 1 base, the J end by 10 bases, with 11 bases between. The CDR3 here is CASSLVRAGEQFF. The CDR3 bases are TGTGCCAGCAGCTTAGTCCGTGCGGGGGAGCAGTTCTTC.

This chain uses TRBV6-5 with TRBJ1-2; 7 bases match TRBD1. The CDR3 is made up of 12 amino acids. Trimming at V came to 6 bases and at J to 4 bases, leaving 2 bases not matched to a gene. Germline CDR1 is MNHEY and CDR2 is SVGAGI. In DNA, the CDR3 is TGTGCCAGCAGGGGGACAGTCTATGGCTACACCTTC. Its protein product is CASRGTVYGYTF.

The chain carries TRBV5-6 and TRBJ1-5; TRBD1 matches 9 bases. From germline, CDR1 is SGHDT and CDR2 YYEEEE. Trimming removed 4 bases from V and 5 bases from J; junction bases left unmatched: 13. The CDR3 runs to 17 residues. The CDR3 loop reads CASSPGTGRMGDQPQHF. The CDR3 bases are TGTGCCAGCAGCCCCGGGACAGGGAGAATGGGCGATCAGCCCCAGCATTTT.

The rearrangement uses TRBV9 and TRBJ1-5; D unresolved. CDR3 size: 15 residues. The V and J ends lost 4 bases and 3 bases respectively, with 14 bases between them. Germline-derived CDR1 and CDR2 are SGDLS and YYNGEE. The CDR3 loop reads CASSPRGATNQPQHF. The CDR3 DNA reads as TGTGCCAGCAGCCCCCGCGGAGCAACCAATCAGCCCCAGCATTTT.

The chain joins TRBV19 to TRBJ2-6; D is perhaps TRBD2 (6 bases). The CDR3 sequence is 15 residues long. V was pared by 9 bases and J by 0 bases, with 12 bases between. Germline V gene lookup returns CDR1 LNHDA and CDR2 SQIVND (reference sequence). The DNA of the CDR3 is TGTGCCAGCTCGGACGGGAGCTCTGGGGCCAACGTCCTGACTTTC. It yields the protein CASSDGSSGANVLTF. Drawing the rest from reference TRBV19 and TRBJ2-6, the complete variable domain is DGGITQSPKYLFRKEGQNVTLSCEQNLNHDAMYWYRQDPGQGLRLIYYSQIVNDFQKGDIAEGYSVSREKKESFPLTVTSAQKNPTAFYLCASSDGSSGANVLTFGAGSRLTVL.

The genes are TRBV7-2 and TRBJ1-5, with a possible D match to TRBD1 (6 bases). The V end was cut by 5 bases, the J end by 16 bases, with 18 bases between. Germline V CDR1 and CDR2: SGHTA, FQGNSA. The length of the CDR3 is 12 residues. CDR3 region: CASSLDWGALHF. CDR3 DNA sequence: TGTGCCAGCAGCCTAGATTGGGGGGCCCTCCATTTT.

The chain combines TRBV19 with TRBJ1-5; TRBD1 might be the D (5 bases). V dropped 1 base and J dropped 3 bases, with 10 bases sitting between them. Looked up from germline, CDR1 is LNHDA and CDR2 is SQIVND (reference sequence). This CDR3 comprises 15 residues. The CDR3 loop is CASSIVRGDNQPQHF. CDR3 coding DNA: TGTGCCAGTAGTATAGTACGAGGGGACAATCAGCCCCAGCATTTT.

V gene TRBV2 combines with J gene TRBJ2-7; D possibly corresponds to TRBD1 (6 bases). This CDR3 has 14 amino acids. V dropped 5 bases and J dropped 3 bases, with 14 bases sitting between them. Per germline, CDR1 SNHLY and CDR2 FYNNEI. Here the CDR3 DNA reads TGTGCCAGCAGTCCCGGGACACCGCGCTACGAGCAGTACTTC. Protein sequence: CASSPGTPRYEQYF.

This chain connects TRBV6-5 to TRBJ2-3, with a possible D match to TRBD2 (6 bases). This CDR3 is built from 15 residues. Germline V lookup: CDR1 MNHEY, CDR2 SVGAGI. Trimming removed 1 base from V and 2 bases from J, with 10 bases in between. CDR3: CASSYLGGITDTQYF. The CDR3 bases are TGTGCCAGCAGTTACTTGGGCGGGATCACAGATACGCAGTATTTT.

The chain employs TRBV19 and TRBJ1-1; D uncertain. The CDR3 loop spans 14 amino acids. V lost 5 bases and J 1 base, leaving 11 bases between the germline ends. From germline, CDR1 is LNHDA and CDR2 SQIVND (reference sequence). Here the CDR3 DNA reads TGTGCCAGTAGTCTCCTCCCAGGGAACACTGAAGCTTTCTTT. Amino acid sequence: CASSLLPGNTEAFF.

The rearrangement links TRBV6-5 to TRBJ1-2, with D maybe TRBD1 (5 bases). V shed 5 bases and J shed 3 bases, with 16 bases lying between them. The CDR3 spans 15 residues. From germline, CDR1 is MNHEY and CDR2 SVGAGI. The CDR3 region has the DNA TGTGCCAGCAGTACCGACAGCCGAGCCTACTATGGCTACACCTTC. Translated, it gives CASSTDSRAYYGYTF.

The chain has TRBV4-1 and TRBJ2-1, with TRBD1 matching over 7 bases. This CDR3 region has 17 residues. Trimming cost V 0 bases and J 1 base; bases outside gene matches: 6. Looked up from germline, CDR1 is MGHRA and CDR2 is YSYEKL. CDR3 sequence: CASSQDEGGFSYNEQFF. CDR3 sequence (DNA): TGCGCCAGCAGCCAAGACGAAGGGGGCTTTTCCTACAATGAGCAGTTCTTC.

The chain has TRBV19 and TRBJ1-2; D not resolved. V was cut by 4 bases and J by 0 bases, with 12 bases left in between. Germline loops: CDR1 LNHDA, CDR2 SQIVND (reference sequence). This CDR3 comprises 15 residues. For the CDR3, the DNA is TGTGCCAGTAGTAGGTCATCTAGTCCTAACTATGGCTACACCTTC. Encoded protein: CASSRSSSPNYGYTF.

The sample holds one count of this clone. The V call is TRBV5-1, the J call TRBJ1-4, with D possibly being TRBD1 (6 bases). Germline loops: CDR1 SGHRS, CDR2 YFSETQ. Trimming pared 0 bases from V and 7 bases from J, leaving 10 bases between. CDR3 length equals 14 residues. DNA for the CDR3: TGCGCCAGCAGCTTGGACGGGGGCCGTGAAAAACTGTTTTTT. Translated, it gives CASSLDGGREKLFF.

J is TRBJ2-7 and V is TRBV10-3; maybe TRBD2 (6 bases). Between the trimmed V and J ends, which lost 4 bases and 2 bases, there was a span of 12 bases. Germline assignment: CDR1 ENHRY and CDR2 SYGVKD. There are 14 residues in the CDR3. CDR3 DNA: TGTGCCATCAGTGGGACTACGACCGCCTACGAGCAGTACTTC. Protein product: CAISGTTTAYEQYF.

The rearrangement uses TRBV7-2 and TRBJ2-3; 13 bases map to TRBD2. CDR3 size: 16 residues. The germline gives CDR1 SGHTA, CDR2 FQGNSA. J was trimmed by 3 bases and V by 4 bases; bases with no gene match: 4. CDR3 residues: CASSSGLAGVTDTQYF. DNA for the CDR3: TGTGCCAGCAGCTCTGGACTAGCGGGAGTTACAGATACGCAGTATTTT.

Only one count was recorded for this clone. This could be a read error, since a much larger clone is one nucleotide away. The chain couples TRBV30 to TRBJ2-2, with 8 bases identical to TRBD2. CDR1 and CDR2 (germline): GTSNPN, SVGIG (reference sequence). Trimming took 3 bases from V and 7 from J; bases not matched to a gene: 16. The CDR3 is made up of 17 amino acids. CDR3: CAWRFFGGALGFGELFF. CDR3 in DNA: TGTGCCTGGAGATTTTTCGGGGGGGCCCTGGGATTCGGGGAGCTGTTTTTT. Filled out from reference TRBV30 and TRBJ2-2, the complete variable domain reads SQTIHQWPATLVQPVGSPLSLECTVEGTSNPNLYWYRQAAGRGLQLLFYSVGIGQISSEVPQNLSASRPQDRQFILSSKKLLLSDSGFYLCAWRFFGGALGFGELFFGEGSRLTVL.

This clone was observed a handful of times. This same CDR3 is encoded by further DNA sequences in the sample. The rearrangement uses TRBV27 and TRBJ1-2, with D unresolved. V was cut by 6 bases and J by 2 bases, with 13 bases left in between. CDR1 is MNHEY, CDR2 SMNVEV, per germline (reference sequence). The CDR3 extends over 14 amino acids. The CDR3 DNA is TGTGCCAGCAGCTTAGGGCGGACCAACTATGGCTACACCTTC. Protein sequence: CASSLGRTNYGYTF.

V gene TRBV4-1 combines with J gene TRBJ2-5; D perhaps matches TRBD2 (6 bases). CDR3 size: 15 residues. The germline V gene has CDR1 MGHRA and CDR2 YSYEKL. Trimming took off 3 bases at V and 5 bases at J, with 16 bases between the two ends. CDR3 region: CASSQNGGWSETQYF. The CDR3 DNA sequence: TGCGCCAGCAGCCAGAACGGAGGGTGGAGTGAGACCCAGTACTTC.

J is TRBJ2-1 and V is TRBV4-1; 9 nucleotides line up with TRBD2. With 6 bases clipped from V and 4 bases from J, the junction kept 10 bases outside the gene matches. This CDR3 has 16 amino acids. Germline CDR1 is MGHRA and CDR2 is YSYEKL. The CDR3 nucleotides are TGCGCCAGCAGTGAGCGCATGAGCGGGAGGTACAATGAGCAGTTCTTC. It specifies CASSERMSGRYNEQFF.

The V gene is TRBV5-8, the J gene TRBJ1-5; D remains unclear. Trimming cost V 6 bases and J 3 bases, with 16 bases left between them. Germline V CDR1 and CDR2: SGHTS, YDEGEE. The CDR3 has 15 amino acids. CDR3 protein: CASTTRDPINQPQHF. CDR3 DNA: TGTGCCAGCACCACCCGAGACCCCATCAATCAGCCCCAGCATTTT.

The rearrangement joins TRBV10-3 to TRBJ1-1, with a tentative D call TRBD1 (6 bases). From germline, CDR1 is ENHRY and CDR2 SYGVKD. There are 15 residues in the CDR3. V lost 3 bases and J lost 3, with 14 bases in between. Here the CDR3 reads CAISDEGSGDTEAFF. The CDR3 DNA sequence: TGTGCCATCAGTGACGAGGGATCAGGGGACACTGAAGCTTTCTTT.

This clone was observed once. V and J are TRBV6-6 and TRBJ1-1; D is unresolved. Trimming cost V 6 bases and J 4 bases, with 15 bases left between them. Germline V lookup: CDR1 MNHNY, CDR2 SVGAGI (reference sequence). CDR3 size: 14 residues. CDR3 sequence (DNA): TGTGCCAGCAGGCTCCAGCAGGAAGGCACTGAAGCTTTCTTT. Protein: CASRLQQEGTEAFF.

To note about this clone: The identical CDR3 is also encoded by other nucleotide sequences in the sample. CDR3 region: CAWSVLSYEQYF. In DNA form, the CDR3 reads TGTGCCTGGAGTGTCCTCTCCTACGAGCAGTACTTC. J is TRBJ2-5 and V is TRBV30; unclear D gene. Matching the DNA end better, TRBJ2-7 makes the J call doubtful. The CDR3 covers 12 residues. Germline values: CDR1 GTSNPN, CDR2 SVGIG (reference sequence).